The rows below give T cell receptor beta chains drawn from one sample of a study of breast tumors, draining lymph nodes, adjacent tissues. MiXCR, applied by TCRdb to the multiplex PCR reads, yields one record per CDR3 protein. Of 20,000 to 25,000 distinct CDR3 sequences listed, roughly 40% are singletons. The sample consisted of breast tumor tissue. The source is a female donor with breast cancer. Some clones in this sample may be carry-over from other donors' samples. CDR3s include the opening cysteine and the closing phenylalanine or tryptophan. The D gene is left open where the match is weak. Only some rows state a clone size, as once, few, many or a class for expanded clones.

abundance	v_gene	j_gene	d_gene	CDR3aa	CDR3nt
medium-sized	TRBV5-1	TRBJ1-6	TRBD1	CASSPKTGGPSPLHF	TGCGCCAGCAGCCCTAAAACAGGGGGCCCCTCACCCCTCCACTTT
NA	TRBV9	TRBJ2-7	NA	CASSGGGSDYEQYF	TGTGCCAGCAGCGGAGGGGGATCAGACTACGAGCAGTACTTC
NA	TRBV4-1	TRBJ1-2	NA	CASSQAVTAPWIGGYTF	TGCGCCAGCAGCCAAGCTGTCACAGCCCCATGGATTGGAGGCTACACCTTC
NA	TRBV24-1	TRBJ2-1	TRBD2	CATSETKSGRFREQFF	TGTGCCACCAGTGAGACGAAGAGCGGGAGGTTCCGAGAGCAGTTCTTC
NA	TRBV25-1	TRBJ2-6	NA	CASSVVVSGANVLTF	TGTGCCAGCAGCGTTGTCGTCTCTGGGGCCAACGTCCTGACTTTC
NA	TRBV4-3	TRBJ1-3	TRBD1	CASSQVPGGTGNTIYF	TGCGCCAGCAGCCAAGTGCCAGGGGGAACTGGAAACACCATATATTTT
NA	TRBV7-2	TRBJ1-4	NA	CASSLAWTAGAYEKLFF	TGTGCCAGCAGCTTAGCTTGGACGGCGGGCGCATATGAAAAACTGTTTTTT
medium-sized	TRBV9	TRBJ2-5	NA	CASSFALGETQYF	TGTGCCAGCAGCTTCGCGTTGGGGGAGACCCAGTACTTC
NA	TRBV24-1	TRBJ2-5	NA	CATSDSRDPPSYF	TGTGCCACCAGTGATTCCCGGGACCCACCATCGTACTTC
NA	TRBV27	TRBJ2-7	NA	CASSLSVPSGGEQYF	TGTGCCAGCAGTTTATCCGTGCCCTCCGGCGGGGAGCAGTACTTC
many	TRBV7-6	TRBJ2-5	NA	CASSFGPTETQYF	TGTGCCAGCAGCTTCGGCCCCACCGAGACCCAGTACTTC
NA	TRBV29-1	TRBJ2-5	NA	CSVDQVMETQYF	TGCAGCGTGGACCAGGTGATGGAGACCCAGTACTTC
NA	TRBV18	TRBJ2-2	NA	CASSYSANTGELFF	TGTGCCAGCTCCTACAGTGCGAACACCGGGGAGCTGTTTTTT
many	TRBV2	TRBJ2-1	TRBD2	CASRAGTSGKNEQFF	TGTGCCAGCAGGGCCGGGACTAGCGGGAAAAATGAGCAGTTCTTC
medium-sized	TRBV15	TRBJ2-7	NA	CATSSFGGERQYF	TGTGCCACCAGCTCCTTTGGCGGGGAGAGGCAGTACTTC
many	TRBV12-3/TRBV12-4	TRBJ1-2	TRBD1	CASSPGTGERDGYTF	TGTGCCAGCAGCCCCGGGACAGGGGAGAGGGATGGCTACACCTTC
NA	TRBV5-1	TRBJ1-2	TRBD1	CASSLPPGQGDYGYTF	TGCGCCAGCAGCTTGCCCCCGGGACAGGGCGACTATGGCTACACCTTC
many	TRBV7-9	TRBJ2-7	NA	CASSTRDGRGEREQYF	TGTGCCAGCAGCACCAGGGATGGCAGGGGTGAGCGCGAGCAGTACTTC
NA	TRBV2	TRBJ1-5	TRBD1	CASSRQGASNQPQHF	TGTGCCAGCAGCAGACAGGGGGCCAGCAATCAGCCCCAGCATTTT
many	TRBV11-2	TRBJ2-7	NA	CASSLAPDTTYEQYF	TGTGCCAGCAGCTTAGCCCCGGACACCACCTACGAGCAGTACTTC
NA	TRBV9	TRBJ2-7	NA	CASSRSNYEQYF	TGTGCCAGCAGCCGGTCCAATTACGAGCAGTACTTC
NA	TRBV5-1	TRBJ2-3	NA	CASSLAWTATDTQYF	TGCGCCAGCAGCTTGGCCTGGACAGCCACAGATACGCAGTATTTT
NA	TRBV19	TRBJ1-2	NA	CASSFRQAHGGYTF	TGTGCCAGTAGTTTCCGACAGGCCCACGGTGGCTACACCTTC
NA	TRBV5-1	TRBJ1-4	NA	CASSARTGIGEKLVF	TGTGCCAGCAGCGCCCGGACGGGAATAGGGGAAAAACTGGTTTTT
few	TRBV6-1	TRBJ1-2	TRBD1	CASLAPTGEDYGYTF	TGTGCCAGCCTAGCCCCGACAGGGGAGGACTATGGCTACACCTTC
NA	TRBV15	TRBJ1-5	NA	CATSRQQVEQPQHF	TGTGCCACCAGCAGACAACAGGTGGAGCAGCCCCAGCATTTT
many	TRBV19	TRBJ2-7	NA	CASSIDRGPGMTYEQYF	TGTGCCAGTAGTATAGATCGGGGGCCCGGGATGACCTACGAGCAGTACTTC
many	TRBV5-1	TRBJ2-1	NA	CASSFRVAVEQFF	TGCGCCAGCAGCTTCCGGGTCGCCGTTGAGCAGTTCTTC
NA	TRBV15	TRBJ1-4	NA	CATSKEGRINEKLFF	TGTGCCACCAGCAAAGAAGGACGGATTAATGAAAAACTGTTTTTT
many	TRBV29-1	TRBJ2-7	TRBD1	CSVEDPVGQAYEQYF	TGCAGCGTTGAAGACCCTGTCGGACAGGCCTACGAGCAGTACTTC
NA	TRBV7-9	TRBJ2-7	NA	CASSFYICSARVEDRGLEQYF	NA
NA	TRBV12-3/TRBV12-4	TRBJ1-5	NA	CASSFYPEAPQHF	TGTGCCAGCAGTTTCTACCCCGAGGCGCCCCAGCATTTT
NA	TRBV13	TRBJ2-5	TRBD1	CASSLRTGSQETQYF	TGTGCCAGCAGCTTAAGGACAGGAAGCCAAGAGACCCAGTACTTC
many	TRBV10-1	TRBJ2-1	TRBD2	CASSETSGFGEQFF	TGCGCCAGCAGTGAAACTAGCGGCTTTGGTGAGCAGTTCTTC
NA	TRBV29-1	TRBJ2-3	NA	CSVGQWLDTQYF	TGCAGCGTTGGCCAATGGTTAGATACGCAGTATTTT
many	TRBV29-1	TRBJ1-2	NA	CSVVWGNGYTF	TGCAGCGTTGTTTGGGGTAATGGCTACACCTTC
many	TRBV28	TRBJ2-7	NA	CASSLWRGEQYF	TGTGCCAGCAGTTTATGGAGGGGCGAGCAGTACTTC
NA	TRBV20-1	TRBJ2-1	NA	CSFKARTVYNEQFF	TGCAGTTTCAAAGCGCGCACGGTTTACAATGAGCAGTTCTTC
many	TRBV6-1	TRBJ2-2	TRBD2	CASRALSRGGPRELFF	TGTGCCAGCAGAGCACTAAGTCGGGGGGGCCCCCGGGAGCTGTTTTTT
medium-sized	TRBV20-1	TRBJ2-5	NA	CSASVRLETQYF	TGCAGTGCTAGTGTACGGTTAGAGACCCAGTACTTC
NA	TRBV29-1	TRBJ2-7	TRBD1	CSVRTGTYEQYF	TGCAGCGTGCGGACAGGAACCTACGAGCAGTACTTC
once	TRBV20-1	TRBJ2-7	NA	CSAERGGIYEQYF	TGCAGTGCCGAACGTGGCGGGATCTACGAGCAGTACTTC
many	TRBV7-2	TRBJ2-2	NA	CASSLERNRNGELFF	TGTGCCAGCAGCTTAGAAAGGAACCGTAACGGGGAGCTGTTTTTT
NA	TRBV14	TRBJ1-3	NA	CASKNLTDSGNTIYF	TGTGCCAGTAAAAATTTGACGGACTCTGGAAACACCATATATTTT
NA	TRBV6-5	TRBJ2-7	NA	CTSSHLGGDYEQYF	TGTACCAGCAGTCACCTAGGTGGGGACTACGAGCAGTACTTC
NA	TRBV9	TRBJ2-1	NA	CASSVEDRYNEQFF	TGTGCCAGCAGCGTAGAGGACAGATACAATGAGCAGTTCTTC
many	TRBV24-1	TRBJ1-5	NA	CAAGSNQPQHF	TGTGCCGCCGGTAGCAATCAGCCCCAGCATTTT
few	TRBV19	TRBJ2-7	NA	CASSIDPRARQQYF	TGTGCCAGTAGTATCGACCCCCGGGCCCGCCAGCAGTACTTC
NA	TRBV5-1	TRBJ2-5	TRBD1	CASSAGSGTGGQPQYF	TGCGCCAGCAGCGCCGGGTCCGGGACAGGGGGTCAGCCCCAGTACTTC
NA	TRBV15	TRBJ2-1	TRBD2	CATRAAGEYNEQFF	TGTGCCACCAGGGCAGCGGGGGAGTACAATGAGCAGTTCTTC
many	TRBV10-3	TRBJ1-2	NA	CAISDVGQGHYGYTF	TGTGCCATCAGTGACGTTGGCCAAGGCCACTATGGCTACACCTTC
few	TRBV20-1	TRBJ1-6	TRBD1	CSASTGENSPLHF	TGCAGTGCCTCGACAGGGGAGAATTCACCCCTCCACTTT
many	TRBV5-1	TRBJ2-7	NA	CASSLAGYYEQYF	TGCGCCAGCAGCTTGGCCGGGTACTACGAGCAGTACTTC
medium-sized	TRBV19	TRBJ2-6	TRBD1	CASIGTDSGANVLTF	TGTGCCAGTATTGGGACAGACTCTGGGGCCAACGTCCTGACTTTC
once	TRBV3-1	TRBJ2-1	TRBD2	CASSPTSGRQFF	TGTGCCAGCAGCCCGACTAGCGGGAGGCAGTTCTTC
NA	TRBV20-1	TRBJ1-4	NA	CSAPQNSNEKLFF	TGCAGTGCTCCGCAGAATAGTAATGAAAAACTGTTTTTT